What follows are 17 T cell receptor beta chains derived from one specimen sequenced in a study of T cells after posttransplantation cyclophosphamide. Sampled 1 year posttransplant, controls received myeloablative marrow transplants, methotrexate and a calcineurin inhibitor. Data came from immunoSEQ multiplex PCR; TCRdb stores just in-frame clones and leaves some out. The sample carries over 10,000 clones, roughly four fifths recorded once. This material consisted of PBMCs, taken about 350 days after allogeneic stem cell transplant with calcineurin inhibitor and methotrexate. The source of these receptors is a male patient younger than 45 who received an allogeneic stem cell transplant from an unrelated donor, was CMV-positive, and had acute GVHD only. Some T cells may possibly be graft donor cells.

The J gene is TRBJ2-4, the V gene TRBV5-6; the D gene is possibly TRBD2 (6 bases). The V and J ends lost 3 bases and 5 bases respectively, with 12 bases between them. The CDR3 length is 14 residues. CDR1 is SGHDT, CDR2 YYEEEE, per germline. This CDR3 reads CASSSGTPQNIQYF. In DNA form, the CDR3 reads TGTGCCAGCAGCTCCGGGACTCCACAAAACATTCAGTACTTC.

The chain joins TRBV7-8 to TRBJ2-7; 7 bases match TRBD1. The germline gives CDR1 SGHVS, CDR2 FQNEAQ. This CDR3 spans 14 amino acids. The V gene end was trimmed by 5 bases and the J gene end by 2 bases; junction bases not matched to a gene: 6. CDR3 in DNA: TGTGCCAGCAGCCCCCGGGACAGAACCTACGAGCAGTACTTC. Translated: CASSPRDRTYEQYF.

This clone was counted only a few times. This chain connects TRBV5-4 to TRBJ1-5; 9 positions agree with TRBD1. Trimming at V came to 2 bases and at J to 3 bases, leaving 6 bases not matched to a gene. The V gene's germline CDR1 is SGHNT and CDR2 YYREEE (reference sequence). The CDR3 sequence is 16 residues long. In DNA form, the CDR3 reads TGTGCCAGCAGCTTTACAGGGGGCTTGATCAATCAGCCCCAGCATTTT. It codes for CASSFTGGLINQPQHF.

V is TRBV10-3 and J is TRBJ1-1, with 9 nucleotides matching TRBD1. The CDR3 has 14 amino acids. V gave up 4 bases and J gave up 3 bases; unmatched junction bases: 3. From germline, CDR1 is ENHRY and CDR2 SYGVKD. The CDR3 DNA is TGTGCCATCAGTGCCCGGGACAGGGACACTGAAGCTTTCTTT. Amino acid sequence: CAISARDRDTEAFF.

This clone was seen more than once but under ten times. The chain links TRBV5-6 to TRBJ1-2; possibly TRBD1 for D (5 bases). V lost 1 base and J lost 7, with 8 bases in between. CDR3 size: 12 residues. Germline lookup yields CDR1 SGHDT and CDR2 YYEEEE. The CDR3 coding sequence is TGTGCCAGCAGCTTGCAGGGAACTGGCTACACCTTC. Translated, it gives CASSLQGTGYTF.

This rearrangement joins TRBV14 to TRBJ1-1; D is uncertain. Looked up from germline, CDR1 is SGHDN and CDR2 is FVKESK. The germline V and J ends were trimmed by 2 bases and 10 bases, with 11 bases remaining between them. This CDR3 is 12 amino acids long. CDR3 nucleotides: TGTGCCAGCAGCCAAACGGGGTCTACAGCTTTCTTT. Its translation: CASSQTGSTAFF.

The chain joins TRBV30 to TRBJ2-1; 11 nucleotides match TRBD1. The ends lost 3 bases at V and 8 bases at J; junction bases unmatched: 6. Germline V gene data show CDR1 as GTSNPN and CDR2 as SVGIG (reference sequence). The CDR3 sequence is 14 residues long. The chain's CDR3 is CAWSRGQGVDEQFF. The DNA of the CDR3 is TGTGCCTGGAGCAGGGGACAGGGGGTCGATGAGCAGTTCTTC.

The chain links TRBV10-3 to TRBJ1-2; 7 bases fit TRBD1. Germline V gene sequence: CDR1 ENHRY, CDR2 SYGVKD. With 3 bases clipped from V and 3 bases from J, the junction kept 10 bases outside the gene matches. The CDR3 consists of 16 residues. Here the CDR3 reads CAISDPRAGTDYGYTF. The CDR3 coding sequence is TGTGCCATCAGTGACCCCCGCGCCGGGACAGACTATGGCTACACCTTC.

This clone was counted a single time. This chain links TRBV7-8 with TRBJ2-3; 7 bases line up with TRBD2. After removal of 2 bases from V and 4 bases from J, the junction contained 6 bases not matched to a gene. Per germline, CDR1 SGHVS and CDR2 FQNEAQ. The length of the CDR3 is 15 residues. DNA for the CDR3: TGTGCCAGCAGCTTACTAGCGGTAGGATCAGATACGCAGTATTTT. Translating it yields CASSLLAVGSDTQYF.

V is TRBV5-1 and J is TRBJ1-1, with D tentatively TRBD1 (6 bases). This CDR3 is built from 14 residues. Per germline, CDR1 SGHRS and CDR2 YFSETQ. Trimming removed 5 bases from V and 5 bases from J, with 16 bases in between. In DNA, the CDR3 is TGCGCCAGCAGAGGGGGGGTCAGGGATACTGAAGCTTTCTTT. Translating it yields CASRGGVRDTEAFF.

CDR3 sequence (DNA): TGTGCCAGCATCACGGACAGGGTTAACACCGGGGAGCTGTTTTTT. The encoded protein is CASITDRVNTGELFF. The J gene is TRBJ2-2, the V gene TRBV2; 8 bases are a match to TRBD1. Trimming cost V 7 bases and J 2 bases; bases outside gene matches: 6. Germline CDR1 is SNHLY and CDR2 is FYNNEI. This CDR3 has 15 amino acids.

This clone turned up a few times. This chain links TRBV7-2 with TRBJ1-3, with a possible D match to TRBD1 (6 bases). The V and J ends lost 2 bases and 3 bases respectively, with 11 bases between them. Germline assignment: CDR1 SGHTA and CDR2 FQGNSA. This CDR3 spans 15 amino acids. The CDR3 is CASSLSRGLGNTIYF. In DNA form, the CDR3 reads TGTGCCAGCAGCTTATCCAGGGGCCTTGGAAACACCATATATTTT.

As regards this clone: The sample has other DNA sequences that encode this CDR3 too. The chain combines TRBV7-2 with TRBJ1-5, with D unresolved. This CDR3 contains 15 residues. Trimming removed 2 bases from V and 3 bases from J, with 11 bases in between. CDR1 and CDR2 from the germline V gene are SGHTA and FQGNSA. The CDR3: CASSLFNSLNQPQHF. The CDR3 DNA sequence: TGTGCCAGCAGCTTATTCAACAGTCTCAATCAGCCCCAGCATTTT.

The gene calls are TRBV6-5 and TRBJ1-1; 9 positions match TRBD1. V lost 5 bases, J lost 8 bases, and 9 bases stayed unmatched. CDR1 is MNHEY and CDR2 is SVGAGI in the germline V gene. The length of the CDR3 is 14 residues. Written as DNA, the CDR3 is TGTGCCAGCAGTCCCTATGGAGGGACAGGGGAAGCTTTCTTT. Its protein is CASSPYGGTGEAFF.

The rearrangement joins TRBV19 to TRBJ1-5, with D possibly being TRBD1 (6 bases). CDR3 length: 17 amino acids. Germline values: CDR1 LNHDA, CDR2 SQIVND (reference sequence). V shed 7 bases and J shed 0 bases, with 19 bases lying between them. CDR3 residues: CASTGRGGLYSNQPQHF. Written as DNA, the CDR3 is TGTGCCAGTACGGGGAGGGGGGGACTCTATAGCAATCAGCCCCAGCATTTT. The full variable domain, completed using reference TRBV19 and TRBJ1-5, is DGGITQSPKYLFRKEGQNVTLSCEQNLNHDAMYWYRQDPGQGLRLIYYSQIVNDFQKGDIAEGYSVSREKKESFPLTVTSAQKNPTAFYLCASTGRGGLYSNQPQHFGDGTRLSIL.

This rearrangement joins TRBV10-3 to TRBJ2-7, with 7 bases that match TRBD1. Germline V gene sequence: CDR1 ENHRY, CDR2 SYGVKD. The CDR3 consists of 13 residues. V was pared by 7 bases and J by 4 bases, with 7 bases of the junction left unmatched. The CDR3: CAIKLDRNYEQYF. CDR3 coding DNA: TGTGCCATCAAACTGGACAGGAATTACGAGCAGTACTTC.

The rearrangement links TRBV4-1 to TRBJ1-2; 9 bases are shared with TRBD1. The CDR3 extends over 18 amino acids. Trimming at V came to 0 bases and at J to 4 bases, leaving 12 bases not matched to a gene. Germline values: CDR1 MGHRA, CDR2 YSYEKL. CDR3 sequence reads: CASSQERGDRDLSYGYTF. The CDR3 coding sequence is TGCGCCAGCAGCCAAGAACGTGGGGACAGGGACCTGTCCTATGGCTACACCTTC.